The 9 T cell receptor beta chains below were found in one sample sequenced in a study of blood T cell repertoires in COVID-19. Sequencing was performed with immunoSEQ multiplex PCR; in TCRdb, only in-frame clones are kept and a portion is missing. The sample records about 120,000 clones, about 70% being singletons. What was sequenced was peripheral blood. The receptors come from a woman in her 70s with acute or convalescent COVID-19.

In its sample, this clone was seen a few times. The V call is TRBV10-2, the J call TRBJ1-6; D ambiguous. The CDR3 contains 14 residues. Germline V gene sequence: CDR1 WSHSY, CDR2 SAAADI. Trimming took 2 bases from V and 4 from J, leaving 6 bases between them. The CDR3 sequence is CASSEGPYNSPLHF. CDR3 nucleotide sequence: TGCGCCAGCAGTGAGGGGCCTTATAATTCACCCCTCCACTTT.

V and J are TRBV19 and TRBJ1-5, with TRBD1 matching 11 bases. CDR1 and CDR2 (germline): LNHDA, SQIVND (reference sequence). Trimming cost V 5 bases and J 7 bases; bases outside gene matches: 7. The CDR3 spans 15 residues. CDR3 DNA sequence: TGTGCCAGTAGTCCCGGACAGGGGGCTAACCAGCCCCAGCATTTT. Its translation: CASSPGQGANQPQHF. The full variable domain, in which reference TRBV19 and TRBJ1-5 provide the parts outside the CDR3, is DGGITQSPKYLFRKEGQNVTLSCEQNLNHDAMYWYRQDPGQGLRLIYYSQIVNDFQKGDIAEGYSVSREKKESFPLTVTSAQKNPTAFYLCASSPGQGANQPQHFGDGTRLSIL.

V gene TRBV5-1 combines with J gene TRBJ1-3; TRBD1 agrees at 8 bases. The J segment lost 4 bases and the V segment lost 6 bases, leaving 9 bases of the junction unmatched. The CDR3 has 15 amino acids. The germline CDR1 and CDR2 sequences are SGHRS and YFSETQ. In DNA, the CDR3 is TGCGCCAGCAAGACCGGGACAGGAGCCGGAAACACCATATATTTT. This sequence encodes CASKTGTGAGNTIYF. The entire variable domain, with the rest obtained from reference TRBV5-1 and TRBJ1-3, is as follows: KAGVTQTPRYLIKTRGQQVTLSCSPISGHRSVSWYQQTPGQGLQFLFEYFSETQRNKGNFPGRFSGRQFSNSRSEMNVSTLELGDSALYLCASKTGTGAGNTIYFGEGSWLTVV.

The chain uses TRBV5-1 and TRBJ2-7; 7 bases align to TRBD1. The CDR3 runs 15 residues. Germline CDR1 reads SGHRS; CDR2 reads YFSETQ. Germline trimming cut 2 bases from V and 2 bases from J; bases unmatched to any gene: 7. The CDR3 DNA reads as TGCGCCAGCAGCTTACGTTCGACAGGGCCCTACGAGCAGTACTTC. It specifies CASSLRSTGPYEQYF.

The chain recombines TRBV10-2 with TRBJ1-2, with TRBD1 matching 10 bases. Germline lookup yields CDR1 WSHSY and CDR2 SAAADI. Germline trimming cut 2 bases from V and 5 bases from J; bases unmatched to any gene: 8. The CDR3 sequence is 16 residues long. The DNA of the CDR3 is TGCGCCAGCAGTGAGGGTGACAGGGGGCGGAATTATGGCTACACCTTC. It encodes CASSEGDRGRNYGYTF.

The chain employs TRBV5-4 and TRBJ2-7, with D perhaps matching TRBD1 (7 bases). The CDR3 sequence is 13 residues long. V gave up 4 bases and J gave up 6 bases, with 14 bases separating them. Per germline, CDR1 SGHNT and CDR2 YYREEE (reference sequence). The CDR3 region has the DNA TGTGCCAGCAGCCCCGACAGGGACTCCGAGCAGTACTTC. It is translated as CASSPDRDSEQYF.

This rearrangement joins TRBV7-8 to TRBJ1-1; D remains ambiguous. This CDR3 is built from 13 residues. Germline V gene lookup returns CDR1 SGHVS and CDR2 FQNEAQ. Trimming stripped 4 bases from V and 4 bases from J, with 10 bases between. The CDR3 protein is CASSSSLGTEAFF. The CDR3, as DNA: TGTGCCAGCAGCTCCTCCCTCGGCACTGAAGCTTTCTTT.

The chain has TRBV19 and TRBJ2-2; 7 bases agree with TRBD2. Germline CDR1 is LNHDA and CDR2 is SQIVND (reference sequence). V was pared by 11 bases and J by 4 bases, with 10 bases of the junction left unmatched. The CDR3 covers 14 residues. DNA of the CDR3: TGTGCCGGTTCTGAAGCGGGGTCCACCGGGGAGCTGTTTTTT. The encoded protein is CAGSEAGSTGELFF.

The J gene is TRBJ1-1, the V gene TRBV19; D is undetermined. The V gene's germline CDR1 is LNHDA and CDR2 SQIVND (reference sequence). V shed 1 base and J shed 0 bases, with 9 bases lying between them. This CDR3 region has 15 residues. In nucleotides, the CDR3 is TGTGCCAGTAGTATAGTTAACAGAATGAACACTGAAGCTTTCTTT. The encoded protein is CASSIVNRMNTEAFF.